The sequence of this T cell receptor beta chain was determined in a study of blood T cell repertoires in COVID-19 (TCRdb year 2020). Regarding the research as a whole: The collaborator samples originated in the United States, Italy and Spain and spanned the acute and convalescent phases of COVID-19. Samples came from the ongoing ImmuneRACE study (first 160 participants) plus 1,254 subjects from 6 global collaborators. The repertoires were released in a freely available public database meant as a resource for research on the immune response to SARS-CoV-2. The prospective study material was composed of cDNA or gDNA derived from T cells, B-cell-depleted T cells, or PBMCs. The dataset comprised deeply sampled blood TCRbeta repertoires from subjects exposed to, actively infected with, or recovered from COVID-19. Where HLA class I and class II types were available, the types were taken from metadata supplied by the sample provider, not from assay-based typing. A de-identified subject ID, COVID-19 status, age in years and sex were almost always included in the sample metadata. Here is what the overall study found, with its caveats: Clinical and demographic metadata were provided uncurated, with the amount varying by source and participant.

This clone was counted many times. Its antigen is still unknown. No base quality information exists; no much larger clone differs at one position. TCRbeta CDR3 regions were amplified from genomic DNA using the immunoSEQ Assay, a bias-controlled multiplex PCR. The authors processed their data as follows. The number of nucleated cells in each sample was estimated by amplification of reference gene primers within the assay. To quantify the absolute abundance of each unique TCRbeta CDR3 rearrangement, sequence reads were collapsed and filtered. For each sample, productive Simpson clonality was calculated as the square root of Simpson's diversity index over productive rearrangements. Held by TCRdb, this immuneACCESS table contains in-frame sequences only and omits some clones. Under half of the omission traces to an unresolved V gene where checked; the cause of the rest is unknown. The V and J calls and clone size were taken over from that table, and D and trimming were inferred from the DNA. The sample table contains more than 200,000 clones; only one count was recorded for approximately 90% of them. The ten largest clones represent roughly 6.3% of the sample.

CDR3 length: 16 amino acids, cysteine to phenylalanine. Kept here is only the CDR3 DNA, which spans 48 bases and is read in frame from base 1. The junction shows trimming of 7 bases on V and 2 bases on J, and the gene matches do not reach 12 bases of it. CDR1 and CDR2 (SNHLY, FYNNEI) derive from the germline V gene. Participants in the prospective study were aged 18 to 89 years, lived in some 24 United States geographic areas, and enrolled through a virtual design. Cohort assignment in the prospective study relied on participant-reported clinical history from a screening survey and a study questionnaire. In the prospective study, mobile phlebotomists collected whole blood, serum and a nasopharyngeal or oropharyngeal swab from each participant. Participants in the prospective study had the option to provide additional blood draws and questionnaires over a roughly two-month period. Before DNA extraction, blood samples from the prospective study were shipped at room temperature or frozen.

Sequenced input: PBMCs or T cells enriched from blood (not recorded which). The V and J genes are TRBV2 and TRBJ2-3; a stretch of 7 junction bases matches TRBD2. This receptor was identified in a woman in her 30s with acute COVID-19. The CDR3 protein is CASTDVPAGPTDTQYF. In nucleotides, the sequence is TGTGCCAGCACGGACGTTCCAGCGGGGCCCACAGATACGCAGTATTTT.